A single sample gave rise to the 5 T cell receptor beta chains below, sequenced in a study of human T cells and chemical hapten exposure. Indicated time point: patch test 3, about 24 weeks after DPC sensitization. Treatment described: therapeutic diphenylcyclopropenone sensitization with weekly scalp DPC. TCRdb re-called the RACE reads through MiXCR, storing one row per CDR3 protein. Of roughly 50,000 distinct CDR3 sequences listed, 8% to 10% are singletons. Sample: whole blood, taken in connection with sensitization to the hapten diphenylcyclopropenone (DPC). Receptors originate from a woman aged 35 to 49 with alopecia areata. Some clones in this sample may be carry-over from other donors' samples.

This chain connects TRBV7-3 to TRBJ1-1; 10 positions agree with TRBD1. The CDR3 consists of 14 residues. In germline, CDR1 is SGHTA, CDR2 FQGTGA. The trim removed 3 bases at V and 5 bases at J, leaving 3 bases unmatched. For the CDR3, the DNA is TGTGCCAGCAGCTTGACAGGGGGCTTAACTGAAGCTTTCTTT. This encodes CASSLTGGLTEAFF.

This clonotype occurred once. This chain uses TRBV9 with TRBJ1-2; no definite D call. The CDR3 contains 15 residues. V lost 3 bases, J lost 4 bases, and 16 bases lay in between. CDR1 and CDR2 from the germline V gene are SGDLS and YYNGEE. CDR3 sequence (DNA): TGTGCCAGCAGCGCCCAGGCCGGGATTCCCTATGGCTACACCTTC. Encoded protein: CASSAQAGIPYGYTF.

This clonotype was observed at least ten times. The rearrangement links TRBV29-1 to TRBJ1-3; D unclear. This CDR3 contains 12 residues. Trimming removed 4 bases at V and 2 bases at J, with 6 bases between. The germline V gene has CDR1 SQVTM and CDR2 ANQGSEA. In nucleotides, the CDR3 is TGCAGCGTTGTACTCCCTGGAAACACCATATATTTT. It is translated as CSVVLPGNTIYF.

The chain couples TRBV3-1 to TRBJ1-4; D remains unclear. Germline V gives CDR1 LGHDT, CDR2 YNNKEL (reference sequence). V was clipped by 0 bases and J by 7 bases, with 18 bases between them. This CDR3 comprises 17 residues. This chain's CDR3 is CASSQELIRAEGEKLFF. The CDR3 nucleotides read TGTGCCAGCAGCCAAGAGCTTATTAGGGCAGAGGGTGAAAAACTGTTTTTT.

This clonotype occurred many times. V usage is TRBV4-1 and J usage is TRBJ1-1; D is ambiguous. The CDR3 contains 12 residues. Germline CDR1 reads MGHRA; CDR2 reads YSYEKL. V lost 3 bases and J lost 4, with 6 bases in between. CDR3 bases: TGCGCCAGCAGCCAGGTCAGCACTGAAGCTTTCTTT. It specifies CASSQVSTEAFF.